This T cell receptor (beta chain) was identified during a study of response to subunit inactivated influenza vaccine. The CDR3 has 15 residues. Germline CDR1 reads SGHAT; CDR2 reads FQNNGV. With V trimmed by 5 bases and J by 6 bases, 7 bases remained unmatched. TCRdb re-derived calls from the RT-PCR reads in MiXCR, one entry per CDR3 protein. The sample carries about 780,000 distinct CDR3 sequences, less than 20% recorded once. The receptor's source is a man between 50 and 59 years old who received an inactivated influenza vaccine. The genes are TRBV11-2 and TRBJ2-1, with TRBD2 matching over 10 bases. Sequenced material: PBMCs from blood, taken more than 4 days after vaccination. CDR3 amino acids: CASSRTSGIVNEQFF. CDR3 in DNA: TGTGCCAGCAGCCGTACTAGCGGGATAGTCAATGAGCAGTTCTTC.